Shown below are 9 T cell receptor beta chains from a single sample sequenced in a study of OX40 agonist ivuxolimab in advanced cancers. Only in-frame clones appear in the TCRdb table, and some are missing; sequencing was by immunoSEQ multiplex PCR. The sample contains roughly 39,000 clones, 85% to 90% of which appear only once. This specimen was CD4+ or CD8+ T cells sorted from blood, taken in a trial of the OX40 agonist ivuxolimab. The origin of the receptors is an adult with an advanced solid tumor such as melanoma, head and neck, liver or kidney cancer.

This clone was picked up one time. This chain links TRBV19 with TRBJ2-5; 7 bases are a match to TRBD2. The J call may not be correct, given that the DNA end is closer to TRBJ2-7. The CDR3 contains 14 residues. Per germline, CDR1 LNHDA and CDR2 SQIVND (reference sequence). As DNA, the CDR3 is TGTGCCAGTAGTATAGACCGGACTAGTAACGAGCAGTACTTC. Amino acids: CASSIDRTSNEQYF.

This clone is a singleton in its sample. This chain uses TRBV7-9 with TRBJ2-1; 9 bases align to TRBD1. The CDR3 is made up of 16 amino acids. With 2 bases clipped from V and 7 bases from J, the junction kept 9 bases outside the gene matches. Germline lookup yields CDR1 SEHNR and CDR2 FQNEAQ (reference sequence). The CDR3 loop reads CASSLRTAGQGNEQFF. The CDR3 bases are TGTGCCAGCAGCTTACGAACAGCGGGACAGGGAAATGAGCAGTTCTTC.

The chain carries TRBV5-1 and TRBJ2-7, with unresolved D. Germline V CDR1 and CDR2: SGHRS, YFSETQ. Trimming stripped 4 bases from V and 5 bases from J, with 16 bases between. The CDR3 extends over 14 amino acids. CDR3 nucleotide sequence: TGCGCCAGCAGCCGATCAGGAGTTCGGAACGAGCAGTACTTC. The encoded protein is CASSRSGVRNEQYF.

This clone showed up just once. V is TRBV7-2 and J is TRBJ1-1; TRBD1 aligns across 7 bases. CDR3 length: 14 residues. Looked up from germline, CDR1 is SGHTA and CDR2 is FQGNSA. V lost 3 bases, J lost 3 bases, and 4 bases stayed unmatched. The CDR3 here is CASSFGRGYTEAFF. The CDR3 region has the DNA TGTGCCAGCAGCTTCGGCAGGGGGTACACTGAAGCTTTCTTT.

In this sample, this clone turned up once. This chain uses TRBV6-6 with TRBJ2-7; TRBD2 aligns across 8 bases. Germline CDR1 reads MNHNY; CDR2 reads SVGAGI (reference sequence). With 7 bases clipped from V and 6 bases from J, the junction kept 11 bases outside the gene matches. The CDR3 runs 14 residues. CDR3 coding DNA: TGTGCCAGCACCCTAGCAGCGGGAGTTCGCGAGCAGTACTTC. Translation gives CASTLAAGVREQYF.

The gene calls are TRBV9 and TRBJ2-7, with TRBD1 matching 10 bases. J gave up 5 bases and V 0 bases, and 5 bases lay outside the gene matches. In germline, CDR1 is SGDLS, CDR2 YYNGEE. The CDR3 spans 15 residues. The CDR3 region is CASSVAGQGVDEQYF. For the CDR3, the DNA is TGTGCCAGCAGCGTAGCAGGACAGGGGGTCGACGAGCAGTACTTC.

This sequence joins TRBV4-1 and TRBJ2-7; D ambiguous. Germline V gives CDR1 MGHRA, CDR2 YSYEKL. V gave up 0 bases and J gave up 7 bases, with 13 bases separating them. The CDR3 length is 14 residues. The CDR3 protein is CASSQEWKGWEQYF. The CDR3 nucleotides are TGCGCCAGCAGCCAAGAGTGGAAGGGTTGGGAGCAGTACTTC.

In DNA form, the CDR3 reads TGTGCCAGCAGCTTAAGACGTAGGCCCTACGAGCAGTACTTC. Protein: CASSLRRRPYEQYF. The chain has TRBV11-2 and TRBJ2-7, with D hard to call. The CDR3 covers 14 residues. Germline loops: CDR1 SGHAT, CDR2 FQNNGV. V lost 2 bases and J lost 2, with 10 bases in between. Using reference TRBV11-2 and TRBJ2-7 for the parts outside the CDR3, the full variable domain is EAGVAQSPRYKIIEKRQSVAFWCNPISGHATLYWYQQILGQGPKLLIQFQNNGVVDDSQLPKDRFSAERLKGVDSTLKIQPAKLEDSAVYLCASSLRRRPYEQYFGPGTRLTVT.

The rearrangement links TRBV28 to TRBJ1-2, with a possible D match to TRBD1 (5 bases). Germline V gene data show CDR1 as MDHEN and CDR2 as SYDVKM. There are 13 residues in the CDR3. Trimming took off 4 bases at V and 8 bases at J, with 14 bases between the two ends. CDR3 region: CASSSMGLRGYTF. The CDR3 region has the DNA TGTGCCAGCAGTTCCATGGGACTTCGGGGCTACACCTTC.